This T cell receptor beta chain was documented in a study of cytomegalovirus exposure and HLA in healthy donors. The PCR was carried out with 60 Vbeta primers and 13 Jbeta primers. The data were produced by immunoSEQ multiplex PCR, yet TCRdb's version contains in-frame clones alone and is incomplete. This sample has around 140,000 clones, with 82% found just once. General study points: Per published accounts, TCR beta sequences correctly predicted the HLA-A and HLA-B alleles of most subjects. In a later analysis, several top co-occurrence clusters appeared linked to parvovirus B19, influenza, CMV and Epstein-Barr virus.

Every donor was a healthy person donating bone marrow. As for this clone: Antigen specificity is unknown.

The receptor comes from a woman aged 45-60 years in good health and CMV-seropositive. The sequenced sample was PBMCs.

The chain's CDR3 is CASSWTRSNTGELFF. Here the CDR3 DNA reads TGTGCCAGCAGTTGGACAAGATCCAACACCGGGGAGCTGTTTTTT. V usage is TRBV6-5 and J usage is TRBJ2-2; maybe TRBD1 (5 bases). Germline V gene sequence: CDR1 MNHEY, CDR2 SVGAGI. Trimming stripped 4 bases from V and 2 bases from J, with 11 bases between. There are 15 residues in the CDR3.